This TCR beta chain was sequenced during a study of T-cell reconstitution after alpha-beta-depleted transplantation in children. The germline V gene encodes CDR1 MNHNS and CDR2 SASEGT. Trimming pared 8 bases from V and 4 bases from J, leaving 13 bases between. This CDR3 comprises 13 residues. This clonotype has only a few counts. It was with unique molecular identifiers that the TCRbeta library was prepared. TCRdb ran MiXCR on the PCR reads and lists one entry per CDR3 protein. This table holds 350,000 to 400,000 distinct CDR3 sequences, approximately 20% found once. The gene calls are TRBV6-1 and TRBJ2-3; D not certain. The source is a human donor who donated a stem cell graft to a child with acute myeloid leukemia. This sample comprised PBMCs from the stem cell graft donor, obtained from the stem cell graft. CDR3 DNA sequence: TGTGCCAGCCGTAAAGTTGGCGCAGATACGCAGTATTTT. Translating it yields CASRKVGADTQYF.